The T cell receptor (beta chain) described here comes from a study of human T cells and chemical hapten exposure. About the study: Small volume differences among pooled libraries mainly caused per-sample TCR yield variation. Regarding the study as a whole: Unchanged with DPC sensitization were TCRs above 1 in 1000 frequency.

This clonotype was detected many times. Its antigen is currently unknown. The library tagged each cDNA molecule with unique molecular identifiers. From the 5' RACE reads, TCRdb called clonotypes with MiXCR, one entry per CDR3 protein. Of 110,000 or so distinct CDR3 sequences in the sample, around 20% are singletons; the top ten hold 2.8%. The authors extracted total RNA from unfractionated whole blood. The source is a human donor in good health.

DNA for the CDR3: TGTGCCAGCAGGTCTGCGGGACCCACCTACGAGCAGTACTTC. Translated: CASRSAGPTYEQYF. The chain combines TRBV27 with TRBJ2-7; a weak D match, TRBD2 (6 bases). Deletions cut 6 bases from V and 2 bases from J, with 14 bases between. The CDR3 covers 14 residues. CDR1 is MNHEY and CDR2 is SMNVEV in the germline V gene (reference sequence).